A selection of T cell receptor beta chains follows, all from one sample in a study of cytomegalovirus exposure and HLA in healthy donors. The data were produced by immunoSEQ multiplex PCR, yet TCRdb's version contains in-frame clones alone and is incomplete. Its clone listing holds around 140,000 clones. The material sequenced was PBMCs. Source of these receptors: a man aged 18 to 29 in good health and CMV-seronegative. CDR3s include the opening cysteine and the closing phenylalanine or tryptophan. D genes are given only for firm matches.

.,TRBJ1-3,TRBV15,TGTGCCACCAGCAGAGACCGGGGGGCTGGAAACACCATATATTTT,CATSRDRGAGNTIYF
TRBD1,TRBJ2-3,TRBV10-2,TGCGCCAGCAGGGGGACAGGCACAGATACGCAGTATTTT,CASRGTGTDTQYF
TRBD2,TRBJ2-3,TRBV27,TGTGCCAGCAGTACCAACCCGCTGGGACTAGAGTCAGATACGCAGTATTTT,CASSTNPLGLESDTQYF
.,TRBJ2-6,TRBV5-6,TGTGCCAGCAGCTTGGGGCCCCGCTCTGGGGCCAACGTCCTGACTTTC,CASSLGPRSGANVLTF
.,TRBJ1-2,TRBV6-5,TGTGCCAGCAGTCTGCAGGGCCCTAGGGGCTACACCTTC,CASSLQGPRGYTF
TRBD1,TRBJ1-1,TRBV14,TGTGCCAGCAGCTACAGGACACCGACAGGGAGGAACACTGAAGCTTTCTTT,CASSYRTPTGRNTEAFF
.,TRBJ1-5,TRBV6-1,TGTGCCAGCAACTTGGTGAGTAGCAATCAGCCCCAGCATTTT,CASNLVSSNQPQHF
.,TRBJ2-4,TRBV28,TGTGCCAGCAGTAGCGCTGCTACGTTGGACAGAGCCAAAAACATTCAGTACTTC,CASSSAATLDRAKNIQYF
.,TRBJ2-7,TRBV5-1,TGCGCCAGCAGCTACCATGACCCCTGGACAACCTACGAGCAGTACTTC,CASSYHDPWTTYEQYF
.,TRBJ1-3,TRBV6-5,TGTGCCAGCAGCAAGACAGTGATCTCTGGAAACACCATATATTTT,CASSKTVISGNTIYF
TRBD1,TRBJ2-6,TRBV2,TGTGCCAGCAGACCTGACAGGGCTGGGGCCAACGTCCTGACTTTC,CASRPDRAGANVLTF
TRBD1,TRBJ2-7,TRBV18,TGTGCCAGCTCACCGCCGGGACAGGGCTCCTACGAGCAGTACTTC,CASSPPGQGSYEQYF
TRBD1,TRBJ1-2,TRBV5-1,TGCGCCAGCAGATCCTTGACAGGGGGCGATTACTATGGCTACACCTTC,CASRSLTGGDYYGYTF
.,TRBJ2-7,TRBV28,TGTGCCAGCAGTTGGGACACTGCCTACGAGCAGTACTTC,CASSWDTAYEQYF